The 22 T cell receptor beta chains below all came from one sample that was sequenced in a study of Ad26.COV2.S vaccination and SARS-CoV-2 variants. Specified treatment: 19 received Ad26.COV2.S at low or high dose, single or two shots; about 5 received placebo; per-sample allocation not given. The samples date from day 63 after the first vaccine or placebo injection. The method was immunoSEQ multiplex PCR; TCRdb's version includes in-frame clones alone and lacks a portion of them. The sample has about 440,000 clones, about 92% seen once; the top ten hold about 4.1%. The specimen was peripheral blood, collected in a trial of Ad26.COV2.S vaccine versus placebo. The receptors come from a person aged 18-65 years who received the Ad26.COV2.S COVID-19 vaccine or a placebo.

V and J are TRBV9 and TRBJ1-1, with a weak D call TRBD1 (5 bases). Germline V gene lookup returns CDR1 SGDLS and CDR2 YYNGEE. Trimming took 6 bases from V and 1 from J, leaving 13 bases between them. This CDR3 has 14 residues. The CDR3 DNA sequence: TGTGCCAGCACCCCGACAGATTGGAACACTGAAGCTTTCTTT. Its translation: CASTPTDWNTEAFF.

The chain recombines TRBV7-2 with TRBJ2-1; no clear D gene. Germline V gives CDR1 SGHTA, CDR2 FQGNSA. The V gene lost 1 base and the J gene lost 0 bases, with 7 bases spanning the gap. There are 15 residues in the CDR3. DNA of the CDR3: TGTGCCAGCAGCTTAGATCGCGCCTCCTACAATGAGCAGTTCTTC. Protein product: CASSLDRASYNEQFF.

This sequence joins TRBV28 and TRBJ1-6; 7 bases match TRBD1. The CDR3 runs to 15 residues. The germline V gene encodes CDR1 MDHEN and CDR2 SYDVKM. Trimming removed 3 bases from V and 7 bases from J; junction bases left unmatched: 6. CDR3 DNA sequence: TGTGCCAGCAGTTTCTTTACAGGGGAGAATTCACCCCTCCACTTT. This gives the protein CASSFFTGENSPLHF. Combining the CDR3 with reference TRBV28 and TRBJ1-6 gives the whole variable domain DVKVTQSSRYLVKRTGEKVFLECVQDMDHENMFWYRQDPGLGLRLIYFSYDVKMKEKGDIPEGYSVSREKKERFSLILESASTNQTSMYLCASSFFTGENSPLHFGNGTRLTVT.

The CDR3 nucleotides read TGTGCCAGTAGTATAGGGTCGACTAGCGGGACCTCAGATACGCAGTATTTT. It translates to CASSIGSTSGTSDTQYF. The rearrangement joins TRBV19 to TRBJ2-3, with 11 positions matching TRBD2. The CDR3 is 17 amino acids. Germline V gives CDR1 LNHDA, CDR2 SQIVND (reference sequence). Trimming took 1 base from V and 4 from J; bases not matched to a gene: 7.

CDR3 nucleotides: TGTGCCAGCAGCATTGGACGGATGTCTAATGAAAAACTGTTTTTT. Protein product: CASSIGRMSNEKLFF. The chain has TRBV11-2 and TRBJ1-4; D is ambiguous. Trimming removed 5 bases from V and 3 bases from J, with 13 bases in between. Per the germline V gene, CDR1 is SGHAT and CDR2 is FQNNGV. The CDR3 sequence is 15 residues long.

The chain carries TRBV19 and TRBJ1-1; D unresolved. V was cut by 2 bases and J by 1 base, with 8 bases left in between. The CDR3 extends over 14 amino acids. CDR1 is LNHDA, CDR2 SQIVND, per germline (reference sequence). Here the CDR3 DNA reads TGTGCCAGTAGTATAAGCTCAGGGAACACTGAAGCTTTCTTT. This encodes CASSISSGNTEAFF.

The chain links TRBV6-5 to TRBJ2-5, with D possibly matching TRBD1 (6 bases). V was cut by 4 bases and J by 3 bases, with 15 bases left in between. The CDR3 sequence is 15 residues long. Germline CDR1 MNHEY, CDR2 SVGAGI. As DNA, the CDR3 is TGTGCCAGCAGTTGGCAGAGGGGGTCAGAAGAGACCCAGTACTTC. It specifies CASSWQRGSEETQYF.

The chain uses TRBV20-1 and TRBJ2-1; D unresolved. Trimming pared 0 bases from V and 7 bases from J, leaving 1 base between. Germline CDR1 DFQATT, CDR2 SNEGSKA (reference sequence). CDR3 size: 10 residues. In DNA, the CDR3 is TGCAGTGCTAGAGAGAATGAGCAGTTCTTC. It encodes CSARENEQFF.

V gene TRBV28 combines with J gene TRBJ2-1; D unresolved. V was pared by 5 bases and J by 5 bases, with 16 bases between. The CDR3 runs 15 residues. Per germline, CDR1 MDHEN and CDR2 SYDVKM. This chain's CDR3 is CASSPDTQGNNEQFF. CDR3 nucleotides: TGTGCCAGCAGTCCTGACACCCAAGGGAACAATGAGCAGTTCTTC.

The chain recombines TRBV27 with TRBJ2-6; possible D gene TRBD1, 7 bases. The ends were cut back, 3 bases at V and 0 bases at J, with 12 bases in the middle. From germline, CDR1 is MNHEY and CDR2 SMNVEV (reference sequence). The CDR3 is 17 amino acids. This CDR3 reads CASSFQGGASGANVLTF. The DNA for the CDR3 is TGTGCCAGCAGTTTCCAGGGGGGTGCCTCTGGGGCCAACGTCCTGACTTTC.

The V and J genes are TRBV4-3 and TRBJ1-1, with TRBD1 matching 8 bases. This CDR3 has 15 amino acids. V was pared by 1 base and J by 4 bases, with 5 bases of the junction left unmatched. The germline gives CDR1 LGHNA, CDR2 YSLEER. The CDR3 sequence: CASSQGTGHGTEAFF. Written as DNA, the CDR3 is TGCGCCAGCAGCCAAGGGACAGGGCATGGCACTGAAGCTTTCTTT.

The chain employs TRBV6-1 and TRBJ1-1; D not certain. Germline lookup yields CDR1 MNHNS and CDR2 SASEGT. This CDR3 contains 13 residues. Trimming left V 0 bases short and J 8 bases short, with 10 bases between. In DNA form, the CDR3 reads TGTGCCAGCAGTGAAGCGCGAGAAGGAGAAGCTTTCTTT. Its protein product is CASSEAREGEAFF.

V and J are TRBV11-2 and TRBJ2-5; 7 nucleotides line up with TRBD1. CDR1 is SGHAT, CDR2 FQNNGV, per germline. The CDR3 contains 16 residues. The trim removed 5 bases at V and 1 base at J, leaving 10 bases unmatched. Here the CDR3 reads CASSDLLGQAQETQYF. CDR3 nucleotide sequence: TGTGCCAGCAGCGACCTACTTGGACAGGCCCAAGAGACCCAGTACTTC.

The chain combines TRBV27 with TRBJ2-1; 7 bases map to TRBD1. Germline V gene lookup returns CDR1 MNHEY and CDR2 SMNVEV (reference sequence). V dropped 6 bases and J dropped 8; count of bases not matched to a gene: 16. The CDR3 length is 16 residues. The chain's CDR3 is CASSSRTGSFFDEQFF. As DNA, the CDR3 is TGTGCCAGCAGCTCCCGGACAGGTTCATTTTTCGATGAGCAGTTCTTC.

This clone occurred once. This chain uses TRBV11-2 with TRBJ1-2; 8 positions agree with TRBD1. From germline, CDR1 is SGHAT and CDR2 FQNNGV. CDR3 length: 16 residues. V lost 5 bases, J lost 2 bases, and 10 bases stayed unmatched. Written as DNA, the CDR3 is TGTGCCAGCAGCCCGAGGACAGGGAGTAGGAACTATGGCTACACCTTC. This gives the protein CASSPRTGSRNYGYTF.

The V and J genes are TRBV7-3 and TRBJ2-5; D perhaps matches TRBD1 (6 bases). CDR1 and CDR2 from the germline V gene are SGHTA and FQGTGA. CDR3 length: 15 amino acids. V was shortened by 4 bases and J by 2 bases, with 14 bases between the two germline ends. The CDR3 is CASSSRTVGQETQYF. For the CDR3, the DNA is TGTGCCAGCAGCTCGCGGACAGTCGGGCAAGAGACCCAGTACTTC.

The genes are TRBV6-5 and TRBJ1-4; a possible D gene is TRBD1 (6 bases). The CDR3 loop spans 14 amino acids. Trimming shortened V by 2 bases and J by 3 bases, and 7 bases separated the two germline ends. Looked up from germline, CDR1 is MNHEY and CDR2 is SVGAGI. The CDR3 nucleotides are TGTGCCAGCAGTTACGGACAGTCTAATGAAAAACTGTTTTTT. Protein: CASSYGQSNEKLFF.

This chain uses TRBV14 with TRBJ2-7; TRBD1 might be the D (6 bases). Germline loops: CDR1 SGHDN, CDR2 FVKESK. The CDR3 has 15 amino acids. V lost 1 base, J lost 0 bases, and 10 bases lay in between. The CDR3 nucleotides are TGTGCCAGCAGCCAAGTGGCCAGGGGCTCCTACGAGCAGTACTTC. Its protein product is CASSQVARGSYEQYF.

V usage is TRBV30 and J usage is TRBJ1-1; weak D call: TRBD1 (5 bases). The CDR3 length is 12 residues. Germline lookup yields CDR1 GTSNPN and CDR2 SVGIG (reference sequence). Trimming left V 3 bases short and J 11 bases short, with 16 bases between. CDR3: CAWRETQAAAFF. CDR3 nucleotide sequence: TGTGCCTGGAGAGAAACACAGGCGGCGGCTTTCTTT.

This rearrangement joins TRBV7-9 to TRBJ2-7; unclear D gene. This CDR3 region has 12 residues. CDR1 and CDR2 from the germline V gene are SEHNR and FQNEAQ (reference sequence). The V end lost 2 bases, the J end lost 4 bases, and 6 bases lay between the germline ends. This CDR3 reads CASSLTRYEQYF. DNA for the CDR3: TGTGCCAGCAGCTTAACTCGTTACGAGCAGTACTTC.

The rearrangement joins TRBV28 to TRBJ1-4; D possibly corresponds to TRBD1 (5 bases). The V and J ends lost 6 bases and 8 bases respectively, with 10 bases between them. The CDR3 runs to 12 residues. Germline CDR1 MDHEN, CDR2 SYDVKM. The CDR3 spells CASRGPGEKLFF. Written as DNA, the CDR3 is TGTGCCAGCAGGGGGCCGGGGGAAAAACTGTTTTTT. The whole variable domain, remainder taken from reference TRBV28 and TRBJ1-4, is DVKVTQSSRYLVKRTGEKVFLECVQDMDHENMFWYRQDPGLGLRLIYFSYDVKMKEKGDIPEGYSVSREKKERFSLILESASTNQTSMYLCASRGPGEKLFFGSGTQLSVL.

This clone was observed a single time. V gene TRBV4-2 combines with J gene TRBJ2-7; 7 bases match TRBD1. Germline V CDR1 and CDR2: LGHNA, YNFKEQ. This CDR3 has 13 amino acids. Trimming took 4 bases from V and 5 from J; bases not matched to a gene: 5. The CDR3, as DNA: TGTGCCAGCAGCCCACCAACAGGGGACGAGCAGTACTTC. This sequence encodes CASSPPTGDEQYF.